This T cell receptor beta chain was identified during a study of blood T cells in healthy people across ages. In its sample, this clonotype was seen a few times. Each sample yielded at least 5.5 micrograms of PBMC total RNA. The authors ran a second PCR of 7 to 11 cycles using a sample-barcoded 5' primer and a J-beta primer mix. With 12 random nucleotides, a template-switch adaptor tagged each individual cDNA molecule. All samples gave at least 2.5 million CDR3-containing paired-end reads. TCRdb reprocessed the 5' RACE reads with MiXCR, giving one entry per CDR3 protein. This sample has about 580,000 distinct CDR3 sequences, with roughly 48% found just once. Germline V gene data show CDR1 as SGHTA and CDR2 as FQGNSA. V shed 4 bases, J shed 4 bases, and the junction held 8 bases outside the gene matches. The CDR3 consists of 16 residues.

This sequence originates from a man at least 80 years old in good health. The chain recombines TRBV7-2 with TRBJ2-1; TRBD1 matches at 9 bases. Material: blood. The CDR3 here is CASSSQPGTGYNEQFF. In nucleotides, the CDR3 is TGTGCCAGCAGCTCGCAGCCCGGGACAGGGTACAATGAGCAGTTCTTC.